A selection of T cell receptor beta chains follows, all from one sample in a study of cytomegalovirus exposure and HLA in healthy donors. Profiling relied on immunoSEQ multiplex PCR, and the TCRdb table lists in-frame clones only, not all of them. Seen here are 90,000 to 150,000 clones, roughly 76% observed once, and the top ten hold around 12%. The sequenced material came from PBMCs. The receptors originated from a woman in her thirties or forties in good health and CMV-seropositive. The CDR3 runs from the conserved cysteine through the conserved F or W. D genes are given only for firm matches. Size is omitted from some rows. Given values are once, few, many or a class for expanded clones.

D	V	J	size	CDR3	DNA
-	TRBV6-5	TRBJ1-6	once	CASSYSDRTDSPLHF	TGTGCCAGCAGTTACTCGGACAGAACCGATTCACCCCTCCACTTT
-	TRBV5-1	TRBJ1-1	-	CASSPGPTNTEAFF	TGCGCCAGCAGCCCCGGTCCTACCAACACTGAAGCTTTCTTT
-	TRBV7-9	TRBJ2-5	few	CASSLQPNPGETQYF	TGTGCCAGCAGCTTGCAGCCCAACCCAGGGGAGACCCAGTACTTC
-	TRBV5-1	TRBJ2-5	-	CASSLARRAEETQYF	TGCGCCAGCAGCTTGGCCCGCAGGGCCGAAGAGACCCAGTACTTC
-	TRBV7-9	TRBJ1-1	-	CASSLQLEAFF	TGTGCCAGCAGCTTACAGTTGGAAGCTTTCTTT
-	TRBV6-5	TRBJ1-1	few	CASSQGTEAFF	TGTGCCAGCAGCCAGGGAACTGAAGCTTTCTTT
-	TRBV6-6	TRBJ1-1	-	CASSYQGFDTEAFF	TGTGCCAGCAGTTACCAGGGGTTTGACACTGAAGCTTTCTTT
-	TRBV13	TRBJ1-2	-	CASSLAKFNRRGYTF	TGTGCCAGCAGCTTAGCGAAGTTCAACCGGCGGGGCTACACCTTC
-	TRBV9	TRBJ1-6	-	CASSADSDNSPLHF	TGTGCCAGCAGCGCCGACAGCGATAATTCACCCCTCCACTTT
-	TRBV6-1	TRBJ2-2	-	CASSTRRNTGELFF	TGTGCCAGCAGTACGAGGAGGAACACCGGGGAGCTGTTTTTT
-	TRBV4-1	TRBJ2-5	-	CASSPPGQETQYF	TGCGCCAGCAGCCCCCCCGGTCAAGAGACCCAGTACTTC
TRBD2	TRBV6-6	TRBJ2-3	-	CASSPRGSGGSRTQYF	TGTGCCAGCAGTCCTCGGGGCAGCGGGGGTTCCAGGACGCAGTATTTT
-	TRBV10-2	TRBJ1-1	-	CASRGQIEAFF	TGCGCCAGCAGAGGACAGATTGAAGCTTTCTTT
TRBD1	TRBV6-5	TRBJ1-2	-	CASSSRQGTNYGYTF	TGTGCCAGCAGTTCTCGACAGGGAACGAACTATGGCTACACCTTC
-	TRBV6-1	TRBJ1-5	few	CASSETSPYNQPQHF	TGTGCCAGCAGTGAAACTTCGCCCTACAATCAGCCCCAGCATTTT